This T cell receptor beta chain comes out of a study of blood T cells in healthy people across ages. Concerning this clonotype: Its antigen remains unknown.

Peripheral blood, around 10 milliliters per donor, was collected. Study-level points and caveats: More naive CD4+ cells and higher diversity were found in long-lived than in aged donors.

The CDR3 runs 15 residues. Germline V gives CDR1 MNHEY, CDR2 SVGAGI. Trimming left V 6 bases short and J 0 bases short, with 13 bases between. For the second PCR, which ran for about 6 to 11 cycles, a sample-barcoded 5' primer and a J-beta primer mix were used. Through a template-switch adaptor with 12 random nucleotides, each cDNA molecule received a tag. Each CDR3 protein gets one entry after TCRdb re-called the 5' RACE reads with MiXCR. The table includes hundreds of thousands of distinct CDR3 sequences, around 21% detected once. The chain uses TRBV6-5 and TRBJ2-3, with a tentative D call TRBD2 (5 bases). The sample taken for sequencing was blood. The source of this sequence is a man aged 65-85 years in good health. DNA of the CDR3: TGTGCCAGCAGCTTCAGGCTAGCAAGCACAGATACGCAGTATTTT. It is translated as CASSFRLASTDTQYF.